This T cell receptor beta chain is drawn from a study of a mutant IDH1 vaccine in newly diagnosed glioma. Time point of the sample: baseline, week 1 (first vaccination visit). Treatment reported: pre-vaccination baseline after standard-of-care therapy. This CDR3 contains 16 residues. J was trimmed by 0 bases and V by 6 bases; bases with no gene match: 2. The germline CDR1 and CDR2 sequences are MNHEY and SMNVEV (reference sequence). Assay: immunoSEQ multiplex PCR; the TCRdb copy retains only in-frame clones and omits some. The data contain about 20,000 clones, approximately 85% of them singletons. The receptor was isolated from a middle-aged man with glioma. Source: PBMCs, taken from a glioma patient treated with radiotherapy, temozolomide or both. The chain couples TRBV27 to TRBJ2-1; the match to TRBD2 covers 13 bases. The CDR3 spells CASRRTSGGSYNEQFF. The CDR3 DNA is TGTGCCAGCAGGCGGACTAGCGGGGGCTCCTACAATGAGCAGTTCTTC.